One and the same sample provided the 2 T cell receptor beta chains below, sequenced in a study of immune cell composition in non-small cell lung cancer. Produced via immunoSEQ multiplex PCR; TCRdb's table is partial and in-frame only. The repertoire holds roughly 8,000 clones, with roughly 70% as singletons. The sample consisted of lung tumor tissue. The receptors shown here come from a human donor with non-small cell lung cancer.

The table lists this clone with a count of one. The chain is built from TRBV2 and TRBJ2-2, with TRBD2 identical over 8 bases. The CDR3 has 17 residues. Trimming took 6 bases from V and 4 from J; bases not matched to a gene: 13. The germline V gene encodes CDR1 SNHLY and CDR2 FYNNEI. The CDR3 DNA is TGTGCCAGCAGCCCGTCTACGGGAGGGCCGACCACCGGGGAGCTGTTTTTT. It encodes CASSPSTGGPTTGELFF. The full variable domain, its missing parts supplied by reference TRBV2 and TRBJ2-2, is EPEVTQTPSHQVTQMGQEVILRCVPISNHLYFYWYRQILGQKVEFLVSFYNNEISEKSEIFDDQFSVERPDGSNFTLKIRSTKLEDSAMYFCASSPSTGGPTTGELFFGEGSRLTVL.

The J gene is TRBJ2-7, the V gene TRBV6-1; D perhaps matches TRBD2 (5 bases). Germline loops: CDR1 MNHNS, CDR2 SASEGT. Trimming stripped 7 bases from V and 5 bases from J, with 21 bases between. The CDR3 loop spans 15 amino acids. The CDR3 sequence: CASMEAGGGIDEQYF. The CDR3 DNA reads as TGTGCCAGCATGGAGGCGGGCGGAGGTATAGACGAGCAGTACTTC.